This T cell receptor beta chain appears in the sequencing data of a study of blood T cell repertoires in COVID-19. Study information: There were acute and convalescent COVID-19 samples, and they came from the United States, Italy and Spain.

Authors' methods: Quantification of nucleated cells was approximated via reference gene primer amplification. TCRdb's table, derived via immunoSEQ multiplex PCR, lists solely in-frame clones and lacks some. That table furnishes V, J and clone size, whereas the DNA furnished D and trimming. The data contain 110,000 or so clones, about 88% of them singletons. The V gene lost 4 bases and the J gene lost 2 bases, with 24 bases spanning the gap. In germline, CDR1 is LGHDT, CDR2 YNNKEL (reference sequence). The CDR3 runs to 18 residues. This receptor was identified in a man in his forties or fifties with acute or convalescent COVID-19. The V gene is TRBV3-1 (or the pseudogene TRBV3-2), the J gene TRBJ2-7, with TRBD2 as a possible D gene (5 bases). The sequenced material came from peripheral blood. The CDR3 is CASSLSGLFRDLTYEQYF. CDR3 bases: TGTGCCAGCAGCCTTTCGGGCCTCTTCCGGGATCTGACCTACGAGCAGTACTTC.